These 14 T cell receptor beta chains were all obtained from the same sample, sequenced in a study of OX40 agonist ivuxolimab in advanced cancers. The repertoire was sequenced with immunoSEQ multiplex PCR; TCRdb's copy has only in-frame clones and lacks some. The data hold under 110,000 clones, with about nine tenths observed a single time. The material sequenced was CD4+ or CD8+ T cells sorted from blood, taken in a trial of the OX40 agonist ivuxolimab. These receptors all come from an adult with an advanced solid tumor such as melanoma, head and neck, liver or kidney cancer.

The CDR3 bases are TGTGCCAGCAGCTTAGAAGGACAGTCTTACAATGAGCAGTTCTTC. Its translation: CASSLEGQSYNEQFF. The gene calls are TRBV7-2 and TRBJ2-1, with a possible D match to TRBD1 (6 bases). CDR3 length: 15 residues. Germline CDR1 reads SGHTA; CDR2 reads FQGNSA. Trimming removed 1 base from V and 4 bases from J, with 11 bases in between.

The gene calls are TRBV7-2 and TRBJ2-7; D not resolved. This CDR3 contains 16 residues. Germline values: CDR1 SGHTA, CDR2 FQGNSA. Trimming cost V 0 bases and J 0 bases, with 12 bases left between them. The CDR3 spells CASSLALGRSSYEQYF. In nucleotides, the CDR3 is TGTGCCAGCAGCTTAGCGCTAGGCAGGAGCTCCTACGAGCAGTACTTC.

This rearrangement joins TRBV6-5 to TRBJ2-2; 7 nucleotides align to TRBD1. Germline trimming cut 6 bases from V and 6 bases from J; bases unmatched to any gene: 10. Germline V gene data show CDR1 as MNHEY and CDR2 as SVGAGI. The CDR3 is made up of 15 amino acids. CDR3 bases: TGTGCCAGCAGCTCCCAGGGGGTGGCACCCGGGGAGCTGTTTTTT. It codes for CASSSQGVAPGELFF.

The J gene is TRBJ1-1, the V gene TRBV15; the D is unclear. The V gene's germline CDR1 is LNHNV and CDR2 YYDKDF (reference sequence). V was trimmed by 1 base and J by 1 base, leaving 10 bases between them. The CDR3 has 15 amino acids. The CDR3 DNA sequence: TGTGCCACCAGCAGAGGCTTCGCGGGGAACACTGAAGCTTTCTTT. It specifies CATSRGFAGNTEAFF.

The chain links TRBV9 to TRBJ1-2; D not resolved. The length of the CDR3 is 15 residues. In germline, CDR1 is SGDLS, CDR2 YYNGEE. Between the trimmed V and J ends, which lost 0 bases and 5 bases, there was a span of 14 bases. The CDR3, as DNA: TGTGCCAGCAGCGTAGGGGAAAGCCTGGGTTATGGCTACACCTTC. This codes for CASSVGESLGYGYTF.

The J gene is TRBJ2-7, the V gene TRBV19, with a weak D call TRBD2 (6 bases). V gave up 5 bases and J gave up 6 bases, with 20 bases separating them. The CDR3 runs to 15 residues. Germline assignment: CDR1 LNHDA and CDR2 SQIVND (reference sequence). CDR3 nucleotide sequence: TGTGCCAGTAGTCCACGGGACTCGAGGGCCCCCGAGCAGTACTTC. It is translated as CASSPRDSRAPEQYF.

The chain employs TRBV2 and TRBJ1-6; 10 bases align to TRBD1. The germline V gene encodes CDR1 SNHLY and CDR2 FYNNEI. V was clipped by 7 bases and J by 6 bases; unmatched bases: 3. This CDR3 spans 14 amino acids. As DNA, the CDR3 is TGTGCCAGCAACGGACAGGGGGGTAATTCACCCCTCCACTTT. Amino acid sequence: CASNGQGGNSPLHF.

This rearrangement joins TRBV21-1 to TRBJ1-6; the DNA was not compared with TRBD1, the D call given in the table. TRBV21-1 corresponds to a pseudogene. The length of the CDR3 is 15 residues. The CDR3 sequence: CASSKAYRSSSPLHF. DNA of the CDR3: TGTGCCAGCAGCAAAGCGTACAGGTCTAGTTCACCCCTCCACTTT.

This clone has just one count. The chain is built from TRBV7-2 and TRBJ1-1, with D perhaps TRBD1 (6 bases). Germline V CDR1 and CDR2: SGHTA, FQGNSA. V lost 4 bases to trimming and J lost 3 bases, with 18 bases between them. The length of the CDR3 is 16 residues. The CDR3, as DNA: TGTGCCAGCAGCTCCTGGACTCCGGCAGGGGACACTGAAGCTTTCTTT. It translates to CASSSWTPAGDTEAFF.

The gene calls are TRBV7-2 and TRBJ1-1; D unresolved. Germline CDR1 and CDR2: SGHTA and FQGNSA. V was trimmed by 4 bases and J by 1 base, leaving 19 bases between them. This CDR3 is built from 17 residues. CDR3 in DNA: TGTGCCAGCAGCTCTCTTGGGTTGCAGGCATCGAACACTGAAGCTTTCTTT. Protein: CASSSLGLQASNTEAFF.

This clone was found once. This chain connects TRBV29-1 to TRBJ1-3; no clear D gene. The germline gives CDR1 SQVTM, CDR2 ANQGSEA. Trimming shortened V by 1 base and J by 1 base, and 8 bases separated the two germline ends. The CDR3 totals 14 residues. CDR3 loop: CSVEGGNSGNTIYF. CDR3 sequence (DNA): TGCAGCGTTGAAGGCGGGAATTCTGGAAACACCATATATTTT. The variable domain in full, completed from reference TRBV29-1 and TRBJ1-3, reads SAVISQKPSRDICQRGTSLTIQCQVDSQVTMMFWYRQQPGQSLTLIATANQGSEATYESGFVIDKFPISRPNLTFSTLTVSNMSPEDSSIYLCSVEGGNSGNTIYFGEGSWLTVV.

The CDR3, as DNA: TGTGCCAGTAGTATGGGGGTGGTTGAGACCCAGTACTTC. It yields the protein CASSMGVVETQYF. The chain joins TRBV19 to TRBJ2-5, with D possibly being TRBD1 or TRBD2 (5 bases each). The CDR3 has 13 amino acids. Germline CDR1 reads LNHDA; CDR2 reads SQIVND (reference sequence). Trimming shortened V by 3 bases and J by 5 bases, and 10 bases separated the two germline ends.

This chain links TRBV30 with TRBJ2-3, with D unresolved. Germline assignment: CDR1 GTSNPN and CDR2 SVGIG (reference sequence). V was trimmed by 2 bases and J by 2 bases, leaving 8 bases between them. The CDR3 contains 13 residues. CDR3 region: CAWSKGITDTQYF. CDR3 sequence (DNA): TGTGCCTGGAGTAAGGGAATCACAGATACGCAGTATTTT.

This chain links TRBV18 with TRBJ2-5; D might be TRBD2 (6 bases). The CDR3 is made up of 15 amino acids. V lost 7 bases and J 0 bases, leaving 15 bases between the germline ends. Looked up from germline, CDR1 is KGHSH and CDR2 is LQKENI. As DNA, the CDR3 is TGTGCCAGCTACCGCACTCTAGCGAACCAAGAGACCCAGTACTTC. This gives the protein CASYRTLANQETQYF.